This T cell receptor beta chain was captured in a study of beta chain features in type 1 diabetes. Study-level background: Examination spanned roughly 110 million sorted cells from all samples.

Every bit of the isolated RNA underwent reverse transcription, so sequencing read expressed TCRB transcripts. Sequencing was performed with immunoSEQ multiplex PCR; in TCRdb, only in-frame clones are kept and a portion is missing. The sample has 300,000 to 400,000 clones; approximately 10% are singletons. A word on this clone: Its specificity is unknown.

By way of CD45RO/CCR7/CD25/CD127/CD95/CD27, the CD4+ regulatory, stem cell-like memory, central memory and naive cells were sorted. This CDR3 contains 14 residues. From germline, CDR1 is GTSNPN and CDR2 SVGIG (reference sequence). V lost 1 base, J lost 0 bases, and 7 bases lay in between. The study, taken as a whole, reports: Fewer insertions but more deletions were seen at VDJ junctions in type 1 diabetes patients. In every one of the four CD4+ subsets, TCRB CDR3s were moderately but significantly shorter in Type 1 diabetes patients.

V and J are TRBV30 and TRBJ2-1; a possible D gene is TRBD1 (5 bases). This receptor was identified in a woman in her 30s in good health. The material sequenced was naive CD4+ T cells from blood. DNA of the CDR3: TGTGCCTGGAGTGCAGGGAACTCCTACAATGAGCAGTTCTTC. Protein: CAWSAGNSYNEQFF.